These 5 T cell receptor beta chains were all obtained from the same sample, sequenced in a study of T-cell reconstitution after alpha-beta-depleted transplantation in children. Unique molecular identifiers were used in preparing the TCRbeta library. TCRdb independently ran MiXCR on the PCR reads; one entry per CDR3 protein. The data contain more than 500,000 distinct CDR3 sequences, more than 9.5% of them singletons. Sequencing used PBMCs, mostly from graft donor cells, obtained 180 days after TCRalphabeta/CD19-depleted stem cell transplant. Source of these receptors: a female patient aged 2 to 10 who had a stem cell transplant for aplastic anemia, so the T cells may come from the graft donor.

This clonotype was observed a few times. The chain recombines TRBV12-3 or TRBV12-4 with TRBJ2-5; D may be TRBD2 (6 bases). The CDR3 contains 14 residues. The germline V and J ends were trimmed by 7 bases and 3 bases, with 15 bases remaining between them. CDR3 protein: CASTLGRGKETQYF. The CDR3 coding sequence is TGTGCCAGCACCTTGGGGCGGGGAAAAGAGACCCAGTACTTC.

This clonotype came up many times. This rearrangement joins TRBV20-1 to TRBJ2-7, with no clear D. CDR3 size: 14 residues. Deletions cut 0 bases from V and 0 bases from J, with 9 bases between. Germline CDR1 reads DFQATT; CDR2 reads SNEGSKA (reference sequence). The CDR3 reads CSARDLGRSYEQYF. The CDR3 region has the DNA TGCAGTGCTAGAGATCTAGGCCGCTCCTACGAGCAGTACTTC.

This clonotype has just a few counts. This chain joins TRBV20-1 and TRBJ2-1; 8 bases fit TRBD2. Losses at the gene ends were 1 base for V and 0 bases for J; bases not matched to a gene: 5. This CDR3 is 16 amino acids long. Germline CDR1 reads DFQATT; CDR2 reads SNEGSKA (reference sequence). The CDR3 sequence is CSARGRGLVSYNEQFF. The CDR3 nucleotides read TGCAGTGCTAGAGGGAGGGGACTAGTCTCCTACAATGAGCAGTTCTTC.

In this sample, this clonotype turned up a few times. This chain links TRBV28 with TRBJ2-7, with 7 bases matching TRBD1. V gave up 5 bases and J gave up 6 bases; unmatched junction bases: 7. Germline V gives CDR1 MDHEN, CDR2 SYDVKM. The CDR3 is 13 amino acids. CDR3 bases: TGTGCCAGCAGTAGACAGGGTTTGGGCGAGCAGTACTTC. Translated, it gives CASSRQGLGEQYF.

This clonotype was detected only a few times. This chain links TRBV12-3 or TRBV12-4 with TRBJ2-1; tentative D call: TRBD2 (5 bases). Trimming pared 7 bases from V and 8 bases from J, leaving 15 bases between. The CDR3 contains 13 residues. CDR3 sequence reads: CASTLDWRDEQFF. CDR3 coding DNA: TGTGCCAGCACCCTGGACTGGCGCGATGAGCAGTTCTTC.